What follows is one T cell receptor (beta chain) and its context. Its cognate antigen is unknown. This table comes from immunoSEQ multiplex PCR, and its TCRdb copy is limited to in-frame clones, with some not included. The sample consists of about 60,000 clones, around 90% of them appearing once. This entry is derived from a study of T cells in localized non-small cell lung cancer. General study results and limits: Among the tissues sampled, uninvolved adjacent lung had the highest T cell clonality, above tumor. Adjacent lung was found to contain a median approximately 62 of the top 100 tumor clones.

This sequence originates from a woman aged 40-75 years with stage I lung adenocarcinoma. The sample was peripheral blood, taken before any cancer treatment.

This chain's CDR3 is CASSSLIEGRSPLHF. CDR3 nucleotide sequence: TGTGCCAGCAGCTCCCTGATTGAGGGGCGTTCACCCCTCCACTTT. The chain couples TRBV11-2 to TRBJ1-6; tentatively, D is TRBD1 (5 bases). The CDR3 is 15 residues long. Germline CDR1 is SGHAT and CDR2 is FQNNGV. The ends were cut back, 4 bases at V and 9 bases at J, with 16 bases in the middle.